The 6 T cell receptor beta chains in this list originate from one sample, sequenced in a study of blood T cell repertoires in COVID-19. Only in-frame clones appear in the TCRdb table, and some are missing; sequencing was by immunoSEQ multiplex PCR. The sample includes about 76,000 clones, 87% of them seen just once. The specimen was peripheral blood. These receptors came from a man aged 25-40 years with acute or convalescent COVID-19.

Here the CDR3 reads CASSFEGVGNQPQHF. Written as DNA, the CDR3 is TGTGCCAGCAGTTTTGAAGGGGTAGGCAATCAGCCCCAGCATTTT. The genes are TRBV27 and TRBJ1-5; TRBD1 might be the D (5 bases). The V and J ends lost 3 bases and 2 bases respectively, with 11 bases between them. Germline values: CDR1 MNHEY, CDR2 SMNVEV (reference sequence). The CDR3 has 15 amino acids.

V gene TRBV30 combines with J gene TRBJ1-6; tentative D call: TRBD1 (5 bases). Germline CDR1 GTSNPN, CDR2 SVGIG (reference sequence). The CDR3 loop spans 13 amino acids. V shed 5 bases and J shed 14 bases, with 19 bases lying between them. CDR3 DNA: TGTGCCTGGTGGCCGCAGGGTGAGAGGACCCTCCACTTT. Residues: CAWWPQGERTLHF.

V usage is TRBV5-1 and J usage is TRBJ2-1; 9 nucleotides match TRBD2. This CDR3 is 15 amino acids long. V lost 2 bases, J lost 8 bases, and 8 bases stayed unmatched. Germline loops: CDR1 SGHRS, CDR2 YFSETQ. CDR3 sequence: CASSFGAGGFDEQFF. In DNA, the CDR3 is TGCGCCAGCAGCTTTGGAGCGGGAGGTTTCGATGAGCAGTTCTTC.

V usage is TRBV5-1 and J usage is TRBJ2-2; D uncertain. CDR3 length equals 14 residues. The germline CDR1 and CDR2 sequences are SGHRS and YFSETQ. V was shortened by 0 bases and J by 6 bases, with 9 bases between the two germline ends. The DNA for the CDR3 is TGCGCCAGCAGCTTGGTTCGGGTACCCGGGGAGCTGTTTTTT. Residues: CASSLVRVPGELFF.

The chain carries TRBV7-9 and TRBJ2-1, with 13 bases lining up with TRBD2. V shed 8 bases and J 6 bases; nucleotides not matched to a gene: 4. This CDR3 comprises 14 residues. Germline CDR1 is SEHNR and CDR2 is FQNEAQ (reference sequence). CDR3: CASGTSGMGNEQFF. The CDR3 bases are TGTGCCAGCGGGACTAGCGGGATGGGCAATGAGCAGTTCTTC.

This clone has just one count. The J gene is TRBJ2-4, the V gene TRBV13; 7 positions agree with TRBD1. The J segment lost 0 bases and the V segment lost 3 bases, leaving 5 bases of the junction unmatched. CDR1 and CDR2 from the germline V gene are PRHDT and FYEKMQ (reference sequence). The CDR3 is made up of 16 amino acids. CDR3 protein: CASSFRQGIAKNIQYF. The CDR3 coding sequence is TGTGCCAGCAGCTTCCGACAGGGAATAGCCAAAAACATTCAGTACTTC.